These 28 T cell receptor beta chains originate from one sample sequenced in a study of shared clonotypes between healthy human individuals. Terminally differentiated effector memory CD45RA+ cells were left out of the naive CD8 fraction, which was CD45RO-negative and positively selected for CCR7. This table comes from immunoSEQ multiplex PCR, and its TCRdb copy is limited to in-frame clones, with some not included. The sample comprises about 680,000 clones, roughly nine tenths of which are singletons, and approximately 25% rests with the top ten. The material sequenced was naive CD8+ T cells sorted from blood. The receptor source for this set is a man aged 25-40 years in good health.

V gene TRBV30 combines with J gene TRBJ1-1, with no clear D. This CDR3 region has 13 residues. The germline V gene has CDR1 GTSNPN and CDR2 SVGIG (reference sequence). Trimming cost V 0 bases and J 1 base, with 6 bases left between them. CDR3 sequence reads: CAWSVPTNTEAFF. The CDR3 DNA reads as TGTGCCTGGAGTGTACCCACGAACACTGAAGCTTTCTTT.

The chain is built from TRBV7-9 and TRBJ2-3, with D perhaps matching TRBD2 (5 bases). Germline-derived CDR1 and CDR2 are SEHNR and FQNEAQ (reference sequence). The ends were cut back, 1 base at V and 6 bases at J, with 20 bases in the middle. The CDR3 has 17 residues. In DNA form, the CDR3 reads TGTGCCAGCAGCTTAGTAGGCGGGCAGATGGTATTGGATACGCAGTATTTT. Translating it yields CASSLVGGQMVLDTQYF.

The CDR3 DNA reads TGCGCCAGCAGCCAAGAACTAGCGGGATCGACCCGCGAGCAGTACTTC. Translated: CASSQELAGSTREQYF. V usage is TRBV4-3 and J usage is TRBJ2-7, with 10 bases aligning to TRBD2. J was trimmed by 6 bases and V by 0 bases; bases with no gene match: 8. Germline V CDR1 and CDR2: LGHNA, YSLEER. This CDR3 region has 16 residues.

In this sample, this clone turned up once. The rearrangement links TRBV28 to TRBJ2-1, with TRBD1 matching 7 bases. Trimming removed 6 bases from V and 3 bases from J; junction bases left unmatched: 2. Germline V gene data show CDR1 as MDHEN and CDR2 as SYDVKM. The CDR3 covers 13 residues. This chain's CDR3 is CASRGTVYNEQFF. Here the CDR3 DNA reads TGTGCCAGCAGAGGGACAGTCTACAATGAGCAGTTCTTC.

A few counts support this clone. Other DNA sequences in the sample encode the same CDR3. The rearrangement uses TRBV27 and TRBJ1-5, with D perhaps matching TRBD1 (5 bases). CDR3 length: 14 residues. V dropped 3 bases and J dropped 6 bases, with 12 bases sitting between them. Germline V gene lookup returns CDR1 MNHEY and CDR2 SMNVEV (reference sequence). The chain's CDR3 is CASSFGRESQPQHF. The CDR3 nucleotides are TGTGCCAGCAGTTTCGGCAGGGAAAGTCAGCCCCAGCATTTT.

CDR3 region: CASSSRRFTGWSLDTQYF. DNA for the CDR3: TGTGCCAGCAGCTCTCGACGTTTTACAGGGTGGTCCCTAGATACGCAGTATTTT. The chain employs TRBV11-3 and TRBJ2-3, with TRBD1 as a possible D gene (6 bases). This CDR3 has 18 amino acids. Trimming stripped 4 bases from V and 5 bases from J, with 25 bases between. In germline, CDR1 is SGHNT, CDR2 YENEEA.

The V call is TRBV15, the J call TRBJ2-5; D may be TRBD1 (5 bases). Germline assignment: CDR1 LNHNV and CDR2 YYDKDF (reference sequence). The CDR3 runs to 15 residues. V was trimmed by 1 base and J by 5 bases, leaving 14 bases between them. CDR3 in amino acids: CATSRGVGLLETQYF. The CDR3 DNA reads as TGTGCCACCAGCAGAGGTGTGGGGCTATTGGAGACCCAGTACTTC.

V usage is TRBV27 and J usage is TRBJ1-5; D is undetermined. The CDR3 totals 14 residues. The germline CDR1 and CDR2 sequences are MNHEY and SMNVEV (reference sequence). With 1 base removed from V and 0 bases from J, the gap between germline ends came to 4 bases. CDR3 DNA: TGTGCCAGCAGTTTATTGACTAGCAATCAGCCCCAGCATTTT. Residues: CASSLLTSNQPQHF.

The V call is TRBV15, the J call TRBJ2-1, with D perhaps matching TRBD1 or TRBD2 (5 bases each). The length of the CDR3 is 14 residues. The V gene's germline CDR1 is LNHNV and CDR2 YYDKDF (reference sequence). Trimming took off 0 bases at V and 8 bases at J, with 11 bases between the two ends. This chain's CDR3 is CATSRDLGTDEQFF. As DNA, the CDR3 is TGTGCCACCAGCAGAGATCTAGGGACCGATGAGCAGTTCTTC.

The chain's CDR3 is CASSPGQSTNEKLFF. The CDR3 nucleotides are TGTGCCAGCAGCCCTGGACAGTCAACTAATGAAAAACTGTTTTTT. The chain is built from TRBV5-6 and TRBJ1-4, with D perhaps matching TRBD1 (6 bases). Germline-derived CDR1 and CDR2 are SGHDT and YYEEEE. The CDR3 runs 15 residues. The V end lost 4 bases, the J end lost 0 bases, and 10 bases lay between the germline ends.

The chain carries TRBV5-6 and TRBJ2-5; D uncertain. This CDR3 spans 10 amino acids. Germline lookup yields CDR1 SGHDT and CDR2 YYEEEE. With 4 bases removed from V and 4 bases from J, the gap between germline ends came to 2 bases. CDR3 protein: CASSGETQYF. The CDR3, as DNA: TGTGCCAGCAGCGGAGAGACCCAGTACTTC.

The CDR3 DNA reads as TGCGCCAGCAGTCGACTAGGTGAAGAGACCCAGTACTTC. It codes for CASSRLGEETQYF. This chain joins TRBV10-2 and TRBJ2-5, with D possibly TRBD2 on 6 matching bases. Trimming cost V 5 bases and J 3 bases, with 10 bases left between them. Germline loops: CDR1 WSHSY, CDR2 SAAADI. This CDR3 is built from 13 residues.

V usage is TRBV29-1 and J usage is TRBJ2-1; D possibly uses TRBD1 or TRBD2 (6 bases each). The germline V and J ends were trimmed by 6 bases and 3 bases, with 18 bases remaining between them. Germline loops: CDR1 SQVTM, CDR2 ANQGSEA. There are 15 residues in the CDR3. CDR3 sequence: CSVYLRGLGYNEQFF. CDR3 sequence (DNA): TGCAGCGTCTACCTTCGGGGGCTAGGCTACAATGAGCAGTTCTTC.

A note on this clone: Other DNA sequences within the sample encode an identical CDR3. The gene calls are TRBV28 and TRBJ2-7, with D hard to call. The CDR3 totals 13 residues. The germline CDR1 and CDR2 sequences are MDHEN and SYDVKM. V dropped 3 bases and J dropped 1 base, with 7 bases sitting between them. The CDR3 reads CASSLGNSYEQYF. For the CDR3, the DNA is TGTGCCAGCAGTTTGGGGAATTCCTACGAGCAGTACTTC.

This sequence joins TRBV13 and TRBJ2-3, with D uncertain. Trimming took 0 bases from V and 0 from J, leaving 13 bases between them. CDR1 is PRHDT and CDR2 is FYEKMQ in the germline V gene (reference sequence). CDR3 length equals 17 residues. CDR3 loop: CASSLGPWAASTDTQYF. The CDR3 DNA follows: TGTGCCAGCAGCTTAGGGCCTTGGGCAGCTAGCACAGATACGCAGTATTTT.

This chain connects TRBV19 to TRBJ2-2; a possible D gene is TRBD1 (6 bases). Germline-derived CDR1 and CDR2 are LNHDA and SQIVND (reference sequence). This CDR3 has 14 amino acids. Trimming shortened V by 5 bases and J by 3 bases, and 10 bases separated the two germline ends. The CDR3 bases are TGTGCCAGTAGTCAGACAGGATACACCGGGGAGCTGTTTTTT. It specifies CASSQTGYTGELFF.

CDR3 sequence reads: CASSVGTTYEQYF. The CDR3 nucleotides read TGCGCCAGCAGTGTGGGTACCACCTACGAGCAGTACTTC. The genes are TRBV10-2 and TRBJ2-7; no clear D. This CDR3 is 13 amino acids long. Germline V gene data show CDR1 as WSHSY and CDR2 as SAAADI. With 4 bases removed from V and 2 bases from J, the gap between germline ends came to 9 bases.

This sequence joins TRBV2 and TRBJ2-7, with TRBD1 identical over 11 bases. This CDR3 comprises 14 residues. Germline trimming cut 10 bases from V and 1 base from J; bases unmatched to any gene: 6. Germline CDR1 is SNHLY and CDR2 is FYNNEI. As DNA, the CDR3 is TGTGCCACCCTAGGACAGGGGGCTTCCTACGAGCAGTACTTC. Its translation is CATLGQGASYEQYF.

V and J are TRBV4-1 and TRBJ1-2; D is ambiguous. This CDR3 has 15 residues. Germline CDR1 MGHRA, CDR2 YSYEKL. The V end was cut by 0 bases, the J end by 13 bases, with 21 bases between. Here the CDR3 reads CASSQDLTLFFESTF. The DNA for the CDR3 is TGCGCCAGCAGCCAAGATTTAACACTCTTCTTCGAGAGCACCTTC.

V is TRBV6-6 and J is TRBJ2-1; 10 nucleotides align to TRBD2. The V gene's germline CDR1 is MNHNY and CDR2 SVGAGI (reference sequence). This CDR3 is 16 amino acids long. With V trimmed by 4 bases and J by 4 bases, 7 bases remained unmatched. The CDR3, as DNA: TGTGCCAGCAGTTTTGGACTAGCGGACCCTTACAATGAGCAGTTCTTC. Its translation: CASSFGLADPYNEQFF.

This clone was seen just once. The DNA for the CDR3 is TGTGCCAGCAGCTTGACTATCGGCCAAACTGAAGCTTTCTTT. This codes for CASSLTIGQTEAFF. The gene calls are TRBV5-5 and TRBJ1-1; D gene ambiguous. V lost 1 base to trimming and J lost 5 bases, with 12 bases between them. Germline V CDR1 and CDR2: SGHKS, YYEKEE (reference sequence). There are 14 residues in the CDR3.

There are a few counts of this clone. The J gene is TRBJ2-2, the V gene TRBV30; perhaps TRBD2 as D (6 bases). With 2 bases removed from V and 5 bases from J, the gap between germline ends came to 12 bases. CDR1 and CDR2 from the germline V gene are GTSNPN and SVGIG (reference sequence). The CDR3 consists of 14 residues. CDR3: CAWSHGGGTGELFF. CDR3 nucleotides: TGTGCCTGGAGTCACGGGGGTGGAACCGGGGAGCTGTTTTTT.

The chain carries TRBV11-2 and TRBJ2-5; 14 nucleotides agree with TRBD2. Germline V gene data show CDR1 as SGHAT and CDR2 as FQNNGV. CDR3 length: 15 amino acids. The junction had 3 bases not matched to a gene; V was cut back by 5 bases and J by 4 bases. Here the CDR3 reads CASSPGTSGRETQYF. CDR3 sequence (DNA): TGTGCCAGCAGCCCGGGGACTAGCGGGAGAGAGACCCAGTACTTC. The full variable domain, rest sourced from reference TRBV11-2 and TRBJ2-5, is EAGVAQSPRYKIIEKRQSVAFWCNPISGHATLYWYQQILGQGPKLLIQFQNNGVVDDSQLPKDRFSAERLKGVDSTLKIQPAKLEDSAVYLCASSPGTSGRETQYFGPGTRLLVL.

The rearrangement links TRBV7-6 to TRBJ1-1, with TRBD1 matching over 8 bases. CDR3 length: 13 amino acids. V lost 1 base and J lost 7; bases outside the gene matches: 2. Germline assignment: CDR1 SGHVS and CDR2 FNYEAQ. The CDR3 is CASSLGQGIEAFF. In DNA form, the CDR3 reads TGTGCCAGCAGCTTAGGACAGGGGATTGAAGCTTTCTTT.

The V call is TRBV4-3, the J call TRBJ2-5; tentative D call: TRBD1 (6 bases). The CDR3 spans 16 residues. The V gene lost 3 bases and the J gene lost 1 base, with 15 bases spanning the gap. The germline V gene has CDR1 LGHNA and CDR2 YSLEER. Here the CDR3 reads CASSQGVGTIQETQYF. The DNA of the CDR3 is TGCGCCAGCAGCCAGGGGGTCGGGACAATCCAAGAGACCCAGTACTTC.

The sample holds one count of this clone. The chain carries TRBV27 and TRBJ2-7; TRBD1 agrees at 7 bases. CDR3 length equals 15 residues. Trimming removed 0 bases from V and 3 bases from J; junction bases left unmatched: 5. Germline V CDR1 and CDR2: MNHEY, SMNVEV (reference sequence). As DNA, the CDR3 is TGTGCCAGCAGTTTATCACTTTCAGGGGGCTACGAGCAGTACTTC. This gives the protein CASSLSLSGGYEQYF.

Turning to this clone: It differs at one base from a far larger clone, so likely a read error. DNA of the CDR3: TGCGCCAGCAGCGGGACAGACTACGAGCAGTACTTC. Protein: CASSGTDYEQYF. V and J are TRBV5-1 and TRBJ2-7; TRBD1 matches at 7 bases. The CDR3 consists of 12 residues. Germline V gene data show CDR1 as SGHRS and CDR2 as YFSETQ. V shed 4 bases, J shed 3 bases, and the junction held 1 base outside the gene matches.

The CDR3: CASSFTGTKNTGELFF. The CDR3 DNA reads TGTGCCAGCAGCTTTACCGGGACTAAGAACACCGGGGAGCTGTTTTTT. This chain connects TRBV7-6 to TRBJ2-2; 7 nucleotides line up with TRBD2. The V and J ends lost 3 bases and 1 base, in that order; junction bases with no gene match: 5. Germline-derived CDR1 and CDR2 are SGHVS and FNYEAQ. This CDR3 has 16 residues. The full variable domain, its missing parts supplied by reference TRBV7-6 and TRBJ2-2, is GAGVSQSPRYKVTKRGQDVALRCDPISGHVSLYWYRQALGQGPEFLTYFNYEAQQDKSGLPNDRFSAERPEGSISTLTIQRTEQRDSAMYRCASSFTGTKNTGELFFGEGSRLTVL.